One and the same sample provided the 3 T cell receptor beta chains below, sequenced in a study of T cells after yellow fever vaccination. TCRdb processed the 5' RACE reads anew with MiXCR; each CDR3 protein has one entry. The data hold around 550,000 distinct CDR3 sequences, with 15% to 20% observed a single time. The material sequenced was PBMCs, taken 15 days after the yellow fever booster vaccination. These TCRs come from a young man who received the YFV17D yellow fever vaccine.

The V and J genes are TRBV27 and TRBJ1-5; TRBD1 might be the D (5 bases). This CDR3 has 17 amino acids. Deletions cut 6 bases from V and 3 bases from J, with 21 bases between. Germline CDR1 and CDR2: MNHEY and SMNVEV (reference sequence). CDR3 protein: CASRKWGSSDYNQPQHF. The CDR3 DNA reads TGTGCCAGCAGAAAGTGGGGGAGTTCAGACTACAATCAGCCCCAGCATTTT.

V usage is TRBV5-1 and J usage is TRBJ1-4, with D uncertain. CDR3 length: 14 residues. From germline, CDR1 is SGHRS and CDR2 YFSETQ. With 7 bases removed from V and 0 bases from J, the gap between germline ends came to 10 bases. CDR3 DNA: TGCGCCAGCTCGTTCCAAGCAACTAATGAAAAACTGTTTTTT. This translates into CASSFQATNEKLFF.

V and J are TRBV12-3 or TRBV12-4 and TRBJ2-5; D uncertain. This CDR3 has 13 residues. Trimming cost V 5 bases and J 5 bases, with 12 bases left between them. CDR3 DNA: TGTGCCAGCAGTCCTGGCGGCTGGGAGACCCAGTACTTC. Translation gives CASSPGGWETQYF.